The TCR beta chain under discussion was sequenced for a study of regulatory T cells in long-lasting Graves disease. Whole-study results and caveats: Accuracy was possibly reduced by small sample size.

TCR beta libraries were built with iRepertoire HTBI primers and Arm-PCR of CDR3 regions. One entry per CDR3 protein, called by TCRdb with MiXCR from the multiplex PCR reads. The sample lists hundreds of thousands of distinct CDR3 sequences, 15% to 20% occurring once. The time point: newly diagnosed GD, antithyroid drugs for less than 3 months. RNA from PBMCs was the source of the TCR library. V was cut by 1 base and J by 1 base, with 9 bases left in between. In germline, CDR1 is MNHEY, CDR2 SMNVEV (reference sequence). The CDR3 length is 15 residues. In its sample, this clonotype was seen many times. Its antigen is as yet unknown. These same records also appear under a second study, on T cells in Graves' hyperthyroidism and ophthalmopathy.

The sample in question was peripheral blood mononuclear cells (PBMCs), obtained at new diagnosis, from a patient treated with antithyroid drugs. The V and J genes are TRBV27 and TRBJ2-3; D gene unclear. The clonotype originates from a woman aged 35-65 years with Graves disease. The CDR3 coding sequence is TGTGCCAGCAGTTTATTCTCACATCGCACAGATACGCAGTATTTT. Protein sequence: CASSLFSHRTDTQYF.